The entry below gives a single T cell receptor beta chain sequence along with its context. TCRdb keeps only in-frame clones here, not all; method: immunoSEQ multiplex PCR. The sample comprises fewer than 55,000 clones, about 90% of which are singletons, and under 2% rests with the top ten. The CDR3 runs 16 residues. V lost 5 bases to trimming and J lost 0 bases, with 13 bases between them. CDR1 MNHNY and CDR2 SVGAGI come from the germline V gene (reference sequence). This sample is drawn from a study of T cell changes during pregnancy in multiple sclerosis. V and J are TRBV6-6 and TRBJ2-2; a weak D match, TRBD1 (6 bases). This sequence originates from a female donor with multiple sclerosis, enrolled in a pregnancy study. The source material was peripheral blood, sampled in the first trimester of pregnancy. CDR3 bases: TGTGCCAGCAGTCGCACCGGGACACCGAACACCGGGGAGCTGTTTTTT. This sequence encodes CASSRTGTPNTGELFF.